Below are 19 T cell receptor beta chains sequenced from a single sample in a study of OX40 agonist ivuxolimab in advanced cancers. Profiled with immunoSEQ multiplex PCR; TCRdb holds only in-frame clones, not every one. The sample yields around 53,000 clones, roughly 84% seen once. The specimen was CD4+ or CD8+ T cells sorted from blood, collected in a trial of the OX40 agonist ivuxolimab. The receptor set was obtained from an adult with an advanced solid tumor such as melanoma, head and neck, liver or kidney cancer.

The CDR3 DNA reads as TGTGCCAGTAGTACCTCGGAGGTGAACACCGGGGAGCTGTTTTTT. As protein: CASSTSEVNTGELFF. The chain links TRBV19 to TRBJ2-2; D may be TRBD2 (5 bases). There are 15 residues in the CDR3. Trimming removed 4 bases from V and 1 base from J, with 10 bases in between. Per germline, CDR1 LNHDA and CDR2 SQIVND (reference sequence).

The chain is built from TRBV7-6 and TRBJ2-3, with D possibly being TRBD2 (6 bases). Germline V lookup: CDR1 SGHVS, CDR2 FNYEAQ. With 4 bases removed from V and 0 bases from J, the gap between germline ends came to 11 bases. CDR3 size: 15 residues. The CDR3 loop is CASSSREYSTDTQYF. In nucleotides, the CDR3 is TGTGCCAGCAGCTCCCGGGAGTATAGCACAGATACGCAGTATTTT.

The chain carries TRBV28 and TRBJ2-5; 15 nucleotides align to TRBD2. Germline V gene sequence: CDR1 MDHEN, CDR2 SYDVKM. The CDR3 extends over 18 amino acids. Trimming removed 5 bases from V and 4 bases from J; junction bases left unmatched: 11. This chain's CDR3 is CASSLGKPGLAGGETQYF. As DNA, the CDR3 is TGTGCCAGCAGTCTGGGAAAGCCGGGACTAGCGGGAGGAGAGACCCAGTACTTC.

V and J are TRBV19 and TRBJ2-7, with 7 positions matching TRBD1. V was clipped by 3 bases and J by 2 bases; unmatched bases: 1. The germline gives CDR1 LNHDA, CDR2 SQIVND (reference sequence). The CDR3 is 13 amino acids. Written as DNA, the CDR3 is TGTGCCAGTAGTATGGGACAGACCTACGAGCAGTACTTC. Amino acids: CASSMGQTYEQYF.

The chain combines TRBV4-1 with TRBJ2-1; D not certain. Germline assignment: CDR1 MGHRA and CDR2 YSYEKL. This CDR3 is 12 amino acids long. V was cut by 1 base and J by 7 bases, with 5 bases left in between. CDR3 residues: CASSQVGNEQFF. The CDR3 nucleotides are TGCGCCAGCAGCCAAGTTGGGAATGAGCAGTTCTTC.

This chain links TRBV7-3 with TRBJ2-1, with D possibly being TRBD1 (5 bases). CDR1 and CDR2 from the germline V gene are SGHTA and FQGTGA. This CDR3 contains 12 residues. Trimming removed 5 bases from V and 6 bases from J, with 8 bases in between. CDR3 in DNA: TGTGCCAGCAGCCAGGGCCCCAATGAGCAGTTCTTC. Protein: CASSQGPNEQFF.

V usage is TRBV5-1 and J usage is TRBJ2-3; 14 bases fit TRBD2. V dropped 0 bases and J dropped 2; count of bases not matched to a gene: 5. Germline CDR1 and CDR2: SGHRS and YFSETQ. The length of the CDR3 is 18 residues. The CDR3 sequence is CASSLGLAGGSLTDTQYF. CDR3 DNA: TGCGCCAGCAGCTTGGGACTAGCGGGAGGGAGTCTCACAGATACGCAGTATTTT.

CDR3: CASDPGVQDTQYF. The CDR3 region has the DNA TGTGCCAGCGATCCAGGGGTACAAGATACGCAGTATTTT. This rearrangement joins TRBV2 to TRBJ2-3, with TRBD1 as a possible D gene (6 bases). The germline gives CDR1 SNHLY, CDR2 FYNNEI. The CDR3 totals 13 residues. Trimming removed 8 bases at V and 5 bases at J, with 14 bases between.

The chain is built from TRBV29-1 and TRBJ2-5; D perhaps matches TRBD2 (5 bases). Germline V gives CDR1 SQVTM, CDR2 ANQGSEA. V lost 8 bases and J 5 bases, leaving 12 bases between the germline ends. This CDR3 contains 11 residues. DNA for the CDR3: TGCAGCTTTGCGCCGGGGGAGACCCAGTACTTC. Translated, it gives CSFAPGETQYF.

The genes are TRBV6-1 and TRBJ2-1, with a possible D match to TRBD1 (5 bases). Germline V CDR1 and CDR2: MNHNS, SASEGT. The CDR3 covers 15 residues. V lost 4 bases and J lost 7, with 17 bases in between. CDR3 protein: CASSATAQLGNEQFF. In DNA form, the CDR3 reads TGTGCCAGCAGTGCGACAGCCCAGCTAGGAAATGAGCAGTTCTTC.

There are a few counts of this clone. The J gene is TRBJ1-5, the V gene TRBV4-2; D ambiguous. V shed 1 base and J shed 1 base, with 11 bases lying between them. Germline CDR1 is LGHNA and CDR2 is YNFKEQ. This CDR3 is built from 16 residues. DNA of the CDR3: TGTGCCAGCAGCCAAGGGGCGGGCTTAAGCAATCAGCCCCAGCATTTT. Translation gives CASSQGAGLSNQPQHF.

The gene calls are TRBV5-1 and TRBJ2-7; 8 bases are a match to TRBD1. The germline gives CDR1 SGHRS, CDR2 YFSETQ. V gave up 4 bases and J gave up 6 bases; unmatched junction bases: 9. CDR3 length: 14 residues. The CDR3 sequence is CASSGRTGSAEQYF. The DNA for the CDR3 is TGCGCCAGCAGCGGGAGGACAGGGTCTGCCGAGCAGTACTTC.

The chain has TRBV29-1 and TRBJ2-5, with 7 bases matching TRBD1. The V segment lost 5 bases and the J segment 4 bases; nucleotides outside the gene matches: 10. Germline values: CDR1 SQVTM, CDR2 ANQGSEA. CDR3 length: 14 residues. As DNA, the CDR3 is TGCAGCGTTAAGATGTACAGGGGCCGAGAGACCCAGTACTTC. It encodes CSVKMYRGRETQYF.

As DNA, the CDR3 is TGTGCCATCTCGACAGCTAACTCCTACGAGCAGTACTTC. Its translation is CAISTANSYEQYF. This chain links TRBV30 with TRBJ2-7, with D maybe TRBD1 (5 bases). Looked up from germline, CDR1 is GTSNPN and CDR2 is SVGIG (reference sequence). CDR3 length: 13 residues. The V and J ends lost 8 bases and 0 bases respectively, with 14 bases between them.

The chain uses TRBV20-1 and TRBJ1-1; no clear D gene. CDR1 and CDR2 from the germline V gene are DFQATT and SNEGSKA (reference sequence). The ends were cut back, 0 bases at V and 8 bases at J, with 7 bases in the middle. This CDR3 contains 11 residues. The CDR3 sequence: CSARDMGEAFF. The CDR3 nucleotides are TGCAGTGCTAGAGATATGGGAGAAGCTTTCTTT.

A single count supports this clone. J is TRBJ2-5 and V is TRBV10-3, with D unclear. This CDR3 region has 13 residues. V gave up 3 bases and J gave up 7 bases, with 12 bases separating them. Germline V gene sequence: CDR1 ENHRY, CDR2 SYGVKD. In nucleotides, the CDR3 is TGTGCCATCAGTGAAGGTGTGGCAAGGACCCAGTACTTC. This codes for CAISEGVARTQYF.

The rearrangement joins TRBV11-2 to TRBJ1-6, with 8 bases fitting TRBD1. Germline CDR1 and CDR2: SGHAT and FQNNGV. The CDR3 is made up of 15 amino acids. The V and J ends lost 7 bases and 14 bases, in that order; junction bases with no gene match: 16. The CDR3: CASIETGAQKRTLHF. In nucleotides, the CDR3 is TGTGCCAGCATCGAGACAGGGGCCCAGAAGAGGACCCTCCACTTT.

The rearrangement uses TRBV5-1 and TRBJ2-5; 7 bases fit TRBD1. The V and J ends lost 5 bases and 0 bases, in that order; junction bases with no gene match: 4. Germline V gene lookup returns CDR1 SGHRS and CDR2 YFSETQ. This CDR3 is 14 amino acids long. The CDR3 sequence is CASRNRGNQETQYF. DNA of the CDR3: TGCGCCAGCAGAAACAGGGGTAACCAAGAGACCCAGTACTTC. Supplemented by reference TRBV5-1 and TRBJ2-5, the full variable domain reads KAGVTQTPRYLIKTRGQQVTLSCSPISGHRSVSWYQQTPGQGLQFLFEYFSETQRNKGNFPGRFSGRQFSNSRSEMNVSTLELGDSALYLCASRNRGNQETQYFGPGTRLLVL.

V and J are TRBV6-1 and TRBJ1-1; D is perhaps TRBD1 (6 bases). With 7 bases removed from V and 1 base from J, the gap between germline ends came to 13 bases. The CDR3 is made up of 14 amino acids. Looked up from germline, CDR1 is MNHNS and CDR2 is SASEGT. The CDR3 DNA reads TGTGCCAGCACCTTTTCACAGGGGAACACTGAAGCTTTCTTT. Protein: CASTFSQGNTEAFF.